These 10 T cell receptor beta chains share one sample of origin, sequenced in a study of shared clonotypes between healthy human individuals. CD45RO negativity and positive selection for CCR7 defined naive CD8 cells, a population that excluded terminally differentiated effector memory CD45RA+ cells. Assay: immunoSEQ multiplex PCR; the TCRdb copy retains only in-frame clones and omits some. The sample has more than 2 million clones; 80% to 95% are singletons. Sequencing input: naive CD8+ T cells from PBMCs. The source of these receptors is a man aged 18 to 29 in good health. Some clones in this sample may be carry-over from other donors' samples.

The chain is built from TRBV19 and TRBJ2-7; 9 bases line up with TRBD1. Germline CDR1 is LNHDA and CDR2 is SQIVND (reference sequence). After removal of 5 bases from V and 0 bases from J, the junction contained 11 bases not matched to a gene. The CDR3 extends over 17 amino acids. CDR3 in DNA: TGTGCCAGTAGTCCCCGGCTCCCGGGACAGGGCTCCTACGAGCAGTACTTC. Translation gives CASSPRLPGQGSYEQYF.

This chain uses TRBV19 with TRBJ1-4, with D uncertain. The CDR3 loop spans 14 amino acids. Germline values: CDR1 LNHDA, CDR2 SQIVND (reference sequence). V lost 4 bases, J lost 0 bases, and 6 bases lay in between. As DNA, the CDR3 is TGTGCCAGTAGTACGAAGGCAACTAATGAAAAACTGTTTTTT. It encodes CASSTKATNEKLFF.

The rearrangement uses TRBV7-9 and TRBJ2-7, with TRBD1 matching 7 bases. The CDR3 totals 16 residues. Unmatched junction bases numbered 16, after V lost 3 bases and J lost 8 bases. Germline assignment: CDR1 SEHNR and CDR2 FQNEAQ (reference sequence). CDR3 protein: CASSFGGGGRGIKQYF. The CDR3 nucleotides read TGTGCCAGCAGCTTTGGTGGTGGTGGCAGGGGGATAAAGCAGTACTTC.

V gene TRBV2 combines with J gene TRBJ1-4, with D unclear. This CDR3 is built from 13 residues. Germline V gene lookup returns CDR1 SNHLY and CDR2 FYNNEI. The V gene lost 4 bases and the J gene lost 4 bases, with 7 bases spanning the gap. The CDR3 loop is CASSVGRNEKLFF. The CDR3 DNA is TGTGCCAGCAGTGTAGGGCGTAATGAAAAACTGTTTTTT.

The table lists this clone with a count of one. As DNA, the CDR3 is TGTGCCAGCAGTTCCCCCTATCTGCCAGATACGCAGTATTTT. Its protein product is CASSSPYLPDTQYF. The J gene is TRBJ2-3, the V gene TRBV28; the D is unclear. The CDR3 spans 14 residues. V lost 4 bases to trimming and J lost 4 bases, with 12 bases between them. The germline V gene encodes CDR1 MDHEN and CDR2 SYDVKM.

The rearrangement uses TRBV9 and TRBJ2-7; D perhaps matches TRBD2 (7 bases). The CDR3 is 15 amino acids. Between the trimmed V and J ends, which lost 1 base and 5 bases, there was a span of 16 bases. From germline, CDR1 is SGDLS and CDR2 YYNGEE. CDR3 protein: CASSVSGGIVDEQYF. The CDR3 coding sequence is TGTGCCAGCAGCGTATCGGGGGGCATCGTCGACGAGCAGTACTTC.

This clone was seen once. This chain joins TRBV5-1 and TRBJ1-4, with D possibly matching TRBD1 (5 bases). The CDR3 totals 15 residues. Between the trimmed V and J ends, which lost 4 bases and 6 bases, there was a span of 16 bases. Germline V gene lookup returns CDR1 SGHRS and CDR2 YFSETQ. CDR3 sequence (DNA): TGCGCCAGCAGCACCACAGGTTTGGGAGATGAAAAACTGTTTTTT. Translated, it gives CASSTTGLGDEKLFF.

Concerning this clone: This sample also contains other DNA sequences that code for the same CDR3. The chain carries TRBV9 and TRBJ2-1; unclear D gene. The CDR3 runs 11 residues. Trimming pared 4 bases from V and 9 bases from J, leaving 8 bases between. Germline V gene data show CDR1 as SGDLS and CDR2 as YYNGEE. CDR3 loop: CASSSPGEQFF. CDR3 coding DNA: TGTGCCAGCAGCTCACCGGGTGAGCAGTTCTTC. Based on the CDR3 plus reference TRBV9 and TRBJ2-1, the full variable domain is DSGVTQTPKHLITATGQRVTLRCSPRSGDLSVYWYQQSLDQGLQFLIQYYNGEERAKGNILERFSAQQFPDLHSELNLSSLELGDSALYFCASSSPGEQFFGPGTRLTVL.

This chain links TRBV2 with TRBJ2-3, with 11 bases identical to TRBD1. Germline CDR1 and CDR2: SNHLY and FYNNEI. Trimming cost V 6 bases and J 6 bases; bases outside gene matches: 8. The CDR3 is 15 amino acids. CDR3 nucleotide sequence: TGTGCCAGCAGAAAGGGGACAGGGGGTTCCGATACGCAGTATTTT. The encoded protein is CASRKGTGGSDTQYF.

The V gene is TRBV6-5, the J gene TRBJ1-1; D call uncertain. Trimming pared 4 bases from V and 0 bases from J, leaving 12 bases between. CDR1 is MNHEY, CDR2 SVGAGI, per germline. The CDR3 is 15 residues long. The CDR3 reads CASSFVSSLNTEAFF. The DNA of the CDR3 is TGTGCCAGCAGTTTTGTCTCCAGCTTGAACACTGAAGCTTTCTTT.